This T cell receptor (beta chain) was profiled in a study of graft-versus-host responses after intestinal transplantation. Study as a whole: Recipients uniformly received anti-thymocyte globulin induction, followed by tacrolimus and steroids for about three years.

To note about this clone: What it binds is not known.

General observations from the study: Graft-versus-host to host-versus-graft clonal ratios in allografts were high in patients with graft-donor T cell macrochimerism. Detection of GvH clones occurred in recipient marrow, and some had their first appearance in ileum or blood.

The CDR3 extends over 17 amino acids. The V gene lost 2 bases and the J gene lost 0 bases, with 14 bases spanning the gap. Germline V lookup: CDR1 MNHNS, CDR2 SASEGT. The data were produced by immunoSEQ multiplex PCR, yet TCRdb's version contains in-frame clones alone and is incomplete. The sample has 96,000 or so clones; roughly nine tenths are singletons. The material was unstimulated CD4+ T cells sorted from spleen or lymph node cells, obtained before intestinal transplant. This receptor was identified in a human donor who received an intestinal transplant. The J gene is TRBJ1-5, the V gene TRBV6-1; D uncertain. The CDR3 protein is CASSELSGFYSNQPQHF. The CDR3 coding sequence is TGTGCCAGCAGTGAATTGTCAGGCTTCTATAGCAATCAGCCCCAGCATTTT.